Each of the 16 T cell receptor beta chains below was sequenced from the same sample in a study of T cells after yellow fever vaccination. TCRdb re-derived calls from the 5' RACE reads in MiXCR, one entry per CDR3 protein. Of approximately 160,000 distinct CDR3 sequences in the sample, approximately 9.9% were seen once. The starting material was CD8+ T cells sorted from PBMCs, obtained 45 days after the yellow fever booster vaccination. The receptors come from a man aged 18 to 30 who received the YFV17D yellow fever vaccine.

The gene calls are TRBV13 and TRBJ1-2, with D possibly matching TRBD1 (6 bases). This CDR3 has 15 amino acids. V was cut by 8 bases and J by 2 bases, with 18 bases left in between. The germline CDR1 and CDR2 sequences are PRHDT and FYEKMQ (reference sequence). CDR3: CASPQGPIGNYGYTF. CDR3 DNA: TGTGCCAGCCCGCAGGGGCCGATAGGCAACTATGGCTACACCTTC.

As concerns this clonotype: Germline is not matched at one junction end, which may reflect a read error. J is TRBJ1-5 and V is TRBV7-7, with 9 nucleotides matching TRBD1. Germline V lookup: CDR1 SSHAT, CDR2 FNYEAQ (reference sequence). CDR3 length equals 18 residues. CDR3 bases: TGTGCTAGCAGCTCTAATCCGGGACAGGGAAAAAGAGCTCAGCCCCAGCATTTT. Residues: CASSSNPGQGKRAQPQHF.

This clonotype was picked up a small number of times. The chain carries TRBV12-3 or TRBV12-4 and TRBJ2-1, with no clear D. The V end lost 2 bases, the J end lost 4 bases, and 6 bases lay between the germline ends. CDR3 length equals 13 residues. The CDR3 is CASSLRLYNEQFF. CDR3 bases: TGTGCCAGCAGTTTAAGACTTTACAATGAGCAGTTCTTC.

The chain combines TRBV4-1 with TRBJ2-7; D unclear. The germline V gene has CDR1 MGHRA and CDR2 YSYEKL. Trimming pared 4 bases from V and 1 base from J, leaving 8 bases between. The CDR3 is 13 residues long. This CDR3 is CASSLQRSYEQYF. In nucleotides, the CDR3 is TGCGCCAGCAGCCTTCAACGGTCCTACGAGCAGTACTTC.

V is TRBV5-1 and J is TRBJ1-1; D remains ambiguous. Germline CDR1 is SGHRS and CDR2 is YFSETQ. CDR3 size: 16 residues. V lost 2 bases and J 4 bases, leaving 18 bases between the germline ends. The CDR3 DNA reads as TGCGCCAGCAGCTTTAGTTTTGGGGTCCGAGGCACTGAAGCTTTCTTT. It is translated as CASSFSFGVRGTEAFF.

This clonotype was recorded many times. CDR3 bases: TGTGCCAGCAGTTTAGTACAGGGGAACTCCTACGAGCAGTACTTC. Amino acids: CASSLVQGNSYEQYF. This sequence joins TRBV6-5 and TRBJ2-7; 7 bases map to TRBD1. Unmatched junction bases numbered 6, after V lost 4 bases and J lost 0 bases. Germline CDR1 is MNHEY and CDR2 is SVGAGI. The CDR3 has 15 amino acids.

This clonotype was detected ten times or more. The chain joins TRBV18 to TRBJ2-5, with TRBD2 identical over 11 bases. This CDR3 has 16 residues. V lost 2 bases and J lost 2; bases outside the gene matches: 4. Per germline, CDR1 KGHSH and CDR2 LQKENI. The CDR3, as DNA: TGTGCCAGCTCACCAGGGACTAGCGGCCTTCAAGAGACCCAGTACTTC. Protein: CASSPGTSGLQETQYF.

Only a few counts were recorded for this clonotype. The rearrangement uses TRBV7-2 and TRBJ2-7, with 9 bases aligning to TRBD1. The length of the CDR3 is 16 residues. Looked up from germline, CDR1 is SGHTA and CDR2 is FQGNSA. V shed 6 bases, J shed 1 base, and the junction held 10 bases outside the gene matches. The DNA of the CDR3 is TGTGCCAGCAGGCCCGAACCCGGGACAGGGTCCTACGAGCAGTACTTC. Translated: CASRPEPGTGSYEQYF.

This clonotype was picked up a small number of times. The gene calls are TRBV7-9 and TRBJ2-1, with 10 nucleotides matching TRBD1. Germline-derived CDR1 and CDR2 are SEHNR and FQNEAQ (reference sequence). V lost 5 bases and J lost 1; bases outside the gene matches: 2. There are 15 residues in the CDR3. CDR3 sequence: CASSPDRGSYNEQFF. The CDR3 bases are TGTGCCAGCAGCCCGGACAGGGGGTCCTACAATGAGCAGTTCTTC.

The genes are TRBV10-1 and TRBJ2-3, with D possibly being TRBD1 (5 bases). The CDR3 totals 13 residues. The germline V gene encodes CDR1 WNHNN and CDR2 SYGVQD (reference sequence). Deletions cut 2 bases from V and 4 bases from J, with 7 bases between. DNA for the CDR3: TGCGCCAGCAGTGAGCAAGGGGCAGATACGCAGTATTTT. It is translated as CASSEQGADTQYF.

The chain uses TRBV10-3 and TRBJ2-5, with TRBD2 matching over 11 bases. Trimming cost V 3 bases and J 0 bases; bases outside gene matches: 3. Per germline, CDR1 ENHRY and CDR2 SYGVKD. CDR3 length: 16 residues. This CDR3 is CAISDSSGGYQETQYF. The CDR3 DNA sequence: TGTGCCATCAGTGACTCTAGCGGGGGGTACCAAGAGACCCAGTACTTC.

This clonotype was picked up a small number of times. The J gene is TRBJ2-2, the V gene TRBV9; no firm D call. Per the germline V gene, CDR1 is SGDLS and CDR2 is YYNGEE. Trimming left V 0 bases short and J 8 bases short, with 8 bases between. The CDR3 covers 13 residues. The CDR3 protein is CASSVGLPGELFF. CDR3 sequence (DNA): TGTGCCAGCAGCGTAGGGCTGCCGGGGGAGCTGTTTTTT.

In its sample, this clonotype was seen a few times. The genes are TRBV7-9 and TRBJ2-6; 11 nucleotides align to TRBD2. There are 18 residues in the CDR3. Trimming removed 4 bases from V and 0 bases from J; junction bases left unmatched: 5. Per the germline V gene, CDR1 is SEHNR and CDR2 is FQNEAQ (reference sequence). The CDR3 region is CASSSTSGKSSGANVLTF. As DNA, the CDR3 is TGTGCCAGCAGCTCGACTAGCGGGAAGAGCTCTGGGGCCAACGTCCTGACTTTC.

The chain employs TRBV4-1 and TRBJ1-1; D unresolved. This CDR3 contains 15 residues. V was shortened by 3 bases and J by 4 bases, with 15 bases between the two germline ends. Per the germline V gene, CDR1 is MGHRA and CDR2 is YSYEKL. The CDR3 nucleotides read TGCGCCAGCAGCCACCAGGAGACTTACGTCACTGAAGCTTTCTTT. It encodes CASSHQETYVTEAFF.

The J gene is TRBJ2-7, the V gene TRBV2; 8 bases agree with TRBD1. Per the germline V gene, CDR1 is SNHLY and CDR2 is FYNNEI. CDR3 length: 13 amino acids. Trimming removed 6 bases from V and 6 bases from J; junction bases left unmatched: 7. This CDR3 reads CASRTGDRGEQYF. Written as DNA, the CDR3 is TGTGCCAGCAGGACAGGGGACCGGGGCGAGCAGTACTTC.

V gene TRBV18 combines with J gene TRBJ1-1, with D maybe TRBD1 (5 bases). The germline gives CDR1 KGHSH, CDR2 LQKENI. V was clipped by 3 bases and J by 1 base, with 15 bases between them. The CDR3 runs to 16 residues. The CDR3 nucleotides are TGTGCCAGCTCACCCGGGGACGCGGGAAAGAACACTGAAGCTTTCTTT. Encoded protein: CASSPGDAGKNTEAFF.